The rows below give T cell receptor beta chains drawn from one sample of a study of blood T cells in healthy people across ages. In TCRdb, the 5' RACE reads were re-called with MiXCR into one record per CDR3 protein. The sample shows about 670,000 distinct CDR3 sequences, around 50% of them seen only once. The sequenced sample was blood. The receptors come from a woman of 80 years or more in good health. Both conserved end residues are part of each CDR3.

v_gene,CDR3aa
TRBV10-3,CALRRGQKKNSPLHF
TRBV7-9,CASSPGTAFSEPQHF
TRBV3-1,CASSSSRSPLRTDTQYF
TRBV11-2,CASSSGLVTSGEQFF
TRBV27,CASSLSIAVSSYEQYF
TRBV12-3/TRBV12-4,CASSPGQSTNEKLFF
TRBV7-9,CASSSFSGSDEQFF
TRBV5-1,CASSLDPLEVTQYF
TRBV3-1,CASSRTGTGRYEQYF
TRBV21-1,CASSKARTGLYYNSPLHF
TRBV5-1,CASSLATSVYNEQFF
TRBV12-3/TRBV12-4,CASSDRGEYGYTF
TRBV7-2,CASSLGTSGGFNEQFF
TRBV7-3,CASSLRSFFGDEQFF
TRBV12-3/TRBV12-4,CASSLALGIYEQYF
TRBV5-1,CASTDVGNEQFF
TRBV10-3,CAISERGGYEQYF
TRBV20-1,CSARDAGETQYF
TRBV5-1,CASSLRGLASLEQYF
TRBV5-1,CASMKTEGSYEQYF
TRBV20-1,CSAQVGANVLTF
TRBV5-1,CASSPQGAMNQPQHF
TRBV5-1,CASSQGAANPAFF
TRBV28,CASSFGEQPQHF
TRBV9,CASSAAGGKQFF
TRBV30,CAWSRTGGDYGYTF
TRBV20-1,CSASRGGAGTEAFF
TRBV20-1,CSARVSGGLYEQYF
TRBV28,CACWRLQETQYF
TRBV20-1,CSANNRGGSIEQYF